Following are 2 T cell receptor beta chains from one sample sequenced in a study of OX40 agonist ivuxolimab in advanced cancers. Measured with immunoSEQ multiplex PCR; TCRdb has only the in-frame clones, and not every one. Of about 68,000 clones listed, roughly 80% are singletons. The starting material was CD4+ or CD8+ T cells sorted from blood, obtained in a trial of the OX40 agonist ivuxolimab. All receptors come from an adult with an advanced solid tumor such as melanoma, head and neck, liver or kidney cancer.

CDR3 bases: TGTGCCAGCAGCTTAAGGGCGACAGGGGGCACTGAAGCTTTCTTT. Its protein product is CASSLRATGGTEAFF. J is TRBJ1-1 and V is TRBV7-3, with TRBD1 matching over 9 bases. The CDR3 length is 15 residues. CDR1 and CDR2 from the germline V gene are SGHTA and FQGTGA. After removal of 1 base from V and 4 bases from J, the junction contained 4 bases not matched to a gene.

This sequence joins TRBV6-6 and TRBJ2-7; TRBD2 agrees at 7 bases. Germline V gene lookup returns CDR1 MNHNY and CDR2 SVGAGI (reference sequence). Unmatched junction bases numbered 5, after V lost 0 bases and J lost 3 bases. The CDR3 runs to 15 residues. The CDR3 coding sequence is TGTGCCAGCAGTTACTCCACGGGGGGATTCTACGAGCAGTACTTC. It codes for CASSYSTGGFYEQYF.